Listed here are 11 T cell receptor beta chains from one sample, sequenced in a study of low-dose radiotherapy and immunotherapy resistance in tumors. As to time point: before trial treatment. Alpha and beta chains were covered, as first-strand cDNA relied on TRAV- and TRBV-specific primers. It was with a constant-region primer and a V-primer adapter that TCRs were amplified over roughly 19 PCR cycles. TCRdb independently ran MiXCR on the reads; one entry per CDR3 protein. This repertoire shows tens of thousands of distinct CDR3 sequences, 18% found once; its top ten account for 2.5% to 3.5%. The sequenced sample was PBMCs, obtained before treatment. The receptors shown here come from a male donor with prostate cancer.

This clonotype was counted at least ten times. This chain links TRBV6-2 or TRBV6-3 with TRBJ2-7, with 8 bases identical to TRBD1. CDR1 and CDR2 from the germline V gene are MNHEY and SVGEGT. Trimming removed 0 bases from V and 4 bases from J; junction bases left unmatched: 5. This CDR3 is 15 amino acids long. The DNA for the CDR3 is TGTGCCAGCAGTTACTCGATCAGACAGGGGTACGAGCAGTACTTC. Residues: CASSYSIRQGYEQYF.

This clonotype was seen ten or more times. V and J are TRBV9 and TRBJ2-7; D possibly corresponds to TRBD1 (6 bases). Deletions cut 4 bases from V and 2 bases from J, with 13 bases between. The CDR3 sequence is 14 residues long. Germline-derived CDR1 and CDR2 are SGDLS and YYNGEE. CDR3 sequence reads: CASSLRTEPYEQYF. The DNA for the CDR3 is TGTGCCAGCAGCCTCCGGACAGAACCCTACGAGCAGTACTTC.

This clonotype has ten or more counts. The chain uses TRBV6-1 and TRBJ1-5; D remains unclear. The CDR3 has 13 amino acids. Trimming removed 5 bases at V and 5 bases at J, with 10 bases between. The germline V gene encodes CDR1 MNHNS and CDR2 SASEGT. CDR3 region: CASSSWGDQPQHF. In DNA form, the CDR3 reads TGTGCCAGCAGTTCATGGGGTGATCAGCCCCAGCATTTT.

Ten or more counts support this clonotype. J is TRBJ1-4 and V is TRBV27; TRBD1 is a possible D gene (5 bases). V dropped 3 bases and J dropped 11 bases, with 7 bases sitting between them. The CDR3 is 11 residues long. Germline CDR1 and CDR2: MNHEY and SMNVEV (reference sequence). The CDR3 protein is CASSLGDKLFF. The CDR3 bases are TGTGCCAGCAGTTTGGGGGATAAACTGTTTTTT.

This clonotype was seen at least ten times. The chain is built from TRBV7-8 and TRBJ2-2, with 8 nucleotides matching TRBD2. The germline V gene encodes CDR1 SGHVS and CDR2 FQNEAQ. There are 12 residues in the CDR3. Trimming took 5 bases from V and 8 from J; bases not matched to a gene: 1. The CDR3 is CASSQRGGELFF. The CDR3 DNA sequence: TGTGCCAGCAGCCAGCGGGGGGGGGAGCTGTTTTTT.

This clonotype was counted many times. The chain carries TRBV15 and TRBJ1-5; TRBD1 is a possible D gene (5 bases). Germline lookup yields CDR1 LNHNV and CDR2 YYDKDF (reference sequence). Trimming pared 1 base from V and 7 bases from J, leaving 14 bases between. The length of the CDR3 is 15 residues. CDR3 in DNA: TGTGCCACCAGCAGAGGCCAGGGAGATGGACAGCCCCAGCATTTT. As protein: CATSRGQGDGQPQHF.

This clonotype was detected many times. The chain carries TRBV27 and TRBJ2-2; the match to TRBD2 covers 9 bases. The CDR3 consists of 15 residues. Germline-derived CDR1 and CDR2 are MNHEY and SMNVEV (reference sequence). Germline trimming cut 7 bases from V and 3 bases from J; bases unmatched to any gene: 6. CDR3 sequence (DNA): TGTGCCAGCACGAGGAAGCGGGGGGACACCGGGGAGCTGTTTTTT. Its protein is CASTRKRGDTGELFF.

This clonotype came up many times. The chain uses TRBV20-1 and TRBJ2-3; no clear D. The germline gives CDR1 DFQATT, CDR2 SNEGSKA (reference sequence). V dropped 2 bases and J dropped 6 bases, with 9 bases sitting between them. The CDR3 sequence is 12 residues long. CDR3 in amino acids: CSARSPGDTQYF. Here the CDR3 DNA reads TGCAGTGCTAGATCCCCCGGGGATACGCAGTATTTT.

CDR3 amino acids: CASSYQRAVPGELFF. CDR3 sequence (DNA): TGTGCCAGCAGTTACCAGAGGGCAGTCCCCGGGGAGCTGTTTTTT. The chain joins TRBV6-2 or TRBV6-3 to TRBJ2-2; perhaps TRBD2 as D (5 bases). CDR3 length equals 15 residues. Trimming stripped 2 bases from V and 6 bases from J, with 13 bases between. From germline, CDR1 is MNHEY and CDR2 SVGEGT.

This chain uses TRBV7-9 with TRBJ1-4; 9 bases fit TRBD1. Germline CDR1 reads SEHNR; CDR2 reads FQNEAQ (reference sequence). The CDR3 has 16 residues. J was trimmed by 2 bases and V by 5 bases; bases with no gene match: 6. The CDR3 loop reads CASSPGQGGTNEKLFF. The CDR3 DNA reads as TGTGCCAGCAGCCCGGGACAGGGAGGCACTAATGAAAAACTGTTTTTT.

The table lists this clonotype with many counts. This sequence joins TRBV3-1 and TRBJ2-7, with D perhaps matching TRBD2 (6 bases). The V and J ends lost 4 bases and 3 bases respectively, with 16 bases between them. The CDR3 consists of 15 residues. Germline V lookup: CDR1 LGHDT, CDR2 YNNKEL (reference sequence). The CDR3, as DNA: TGTGCCAGCAGCCGAGGCGGGGTATCCTTCTACGAGCAGTACTTC. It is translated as CASSRGGVSFYEQYF.